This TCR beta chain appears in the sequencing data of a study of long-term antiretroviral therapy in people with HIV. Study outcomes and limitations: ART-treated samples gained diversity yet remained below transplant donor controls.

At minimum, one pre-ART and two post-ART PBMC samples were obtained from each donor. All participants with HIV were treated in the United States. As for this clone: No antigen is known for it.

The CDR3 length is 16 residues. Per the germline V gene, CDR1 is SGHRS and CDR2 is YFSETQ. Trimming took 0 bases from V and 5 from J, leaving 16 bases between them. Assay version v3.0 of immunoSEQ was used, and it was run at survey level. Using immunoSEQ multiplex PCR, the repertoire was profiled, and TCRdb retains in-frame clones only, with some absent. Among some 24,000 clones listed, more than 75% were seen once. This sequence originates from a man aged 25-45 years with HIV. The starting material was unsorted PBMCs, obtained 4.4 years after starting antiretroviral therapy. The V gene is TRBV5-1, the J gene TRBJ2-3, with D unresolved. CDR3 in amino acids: CASSLATPVQIDTQYF. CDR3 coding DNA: TGCGCCAGCAGCTTGGCAACTCCGGTTCAGATAGATACGCAGTATTTT.